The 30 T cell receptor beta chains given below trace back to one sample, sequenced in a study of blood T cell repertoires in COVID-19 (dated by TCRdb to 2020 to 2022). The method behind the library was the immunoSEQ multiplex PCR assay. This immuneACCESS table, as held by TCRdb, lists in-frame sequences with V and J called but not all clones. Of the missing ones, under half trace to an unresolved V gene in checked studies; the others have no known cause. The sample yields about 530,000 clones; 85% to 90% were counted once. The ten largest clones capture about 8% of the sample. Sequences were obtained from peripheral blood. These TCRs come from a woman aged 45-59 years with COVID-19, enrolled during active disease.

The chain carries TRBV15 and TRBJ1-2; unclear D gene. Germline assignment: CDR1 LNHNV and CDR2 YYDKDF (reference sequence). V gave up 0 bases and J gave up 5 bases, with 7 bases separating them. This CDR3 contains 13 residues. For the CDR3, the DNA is TGTGCCACCAGCAGAGATTCGCAGTATGGCTACACCTTC. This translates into CATSRDSQYGYTF.

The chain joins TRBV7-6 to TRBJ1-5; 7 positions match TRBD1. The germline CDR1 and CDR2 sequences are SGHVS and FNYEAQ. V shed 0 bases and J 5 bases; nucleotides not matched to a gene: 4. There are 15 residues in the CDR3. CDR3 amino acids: CASSLAPQGDQPQHF. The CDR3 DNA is TGTGCCAGCAGCTTAGCGCCCCAGGGGGATCAGCCCCAGCATTTT.

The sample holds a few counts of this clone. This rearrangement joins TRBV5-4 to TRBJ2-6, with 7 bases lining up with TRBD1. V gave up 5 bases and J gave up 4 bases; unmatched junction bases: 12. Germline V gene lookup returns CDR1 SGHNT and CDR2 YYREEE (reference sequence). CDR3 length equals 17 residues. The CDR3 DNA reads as TGTGCCAGCAGTTCCGGGACAGCCTTAGGAGGGGCCAACGTCCTGACTTTC. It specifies CASSSGTALGGANVLTF. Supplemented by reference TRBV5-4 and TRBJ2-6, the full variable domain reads ETGVTQSPTHLIKTRGQQVTLRCSSQSGHNTVSWYQQALGQGPQFIFQYYREEENGRGNFPPRFSGLQFPNYSSELNVNALELDDSALYLCASSSGTALGGANVLTFGAGSRLTVL.

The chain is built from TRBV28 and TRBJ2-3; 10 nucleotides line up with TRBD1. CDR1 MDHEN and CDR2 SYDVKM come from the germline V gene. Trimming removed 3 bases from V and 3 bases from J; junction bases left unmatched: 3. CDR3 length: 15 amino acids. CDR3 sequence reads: CASSFGTGATDTQYF. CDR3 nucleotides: TGTGCCAGCAGTTTTGGGACAGGGGCAACAGATACGCAGTATTTT.

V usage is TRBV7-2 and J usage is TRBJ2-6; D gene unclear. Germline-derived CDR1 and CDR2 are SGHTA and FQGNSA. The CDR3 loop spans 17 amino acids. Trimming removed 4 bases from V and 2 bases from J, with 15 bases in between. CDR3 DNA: TGTGCCAGCAGCTCAGTTCGGGTCGAGACTGGGGCCAACGTCCTGACTTTC. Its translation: CASSSVRVETGANVLTF.

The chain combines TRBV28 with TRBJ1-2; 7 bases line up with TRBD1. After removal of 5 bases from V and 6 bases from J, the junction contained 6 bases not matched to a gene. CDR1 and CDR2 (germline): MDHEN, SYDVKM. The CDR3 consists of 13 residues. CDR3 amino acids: CASSPTGADGYTF. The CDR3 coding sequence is TGTGCCAGCAGTCCCACAGGGGCAGATGGCTACACCTTC.

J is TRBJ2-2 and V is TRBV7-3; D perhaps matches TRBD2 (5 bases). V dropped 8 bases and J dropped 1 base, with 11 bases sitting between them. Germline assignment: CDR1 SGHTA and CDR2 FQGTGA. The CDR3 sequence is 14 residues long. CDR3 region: CASGSSGNTGELFF. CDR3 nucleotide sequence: TGTGCCAGCGGGTCCAGCGGGAACACCGGGGAGCTGTTTTTT. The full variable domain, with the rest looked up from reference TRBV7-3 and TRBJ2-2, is GAGVSQTPSNKVTEKGKYVELRCDPISGHTALYWYRQSLGQGPEFLIYFQGTGAADDSGLPNDRFFAVRPEGSVSTLKIQRTERGDSAVYLCASGSSGNTGELFFGEGSRLTVL.

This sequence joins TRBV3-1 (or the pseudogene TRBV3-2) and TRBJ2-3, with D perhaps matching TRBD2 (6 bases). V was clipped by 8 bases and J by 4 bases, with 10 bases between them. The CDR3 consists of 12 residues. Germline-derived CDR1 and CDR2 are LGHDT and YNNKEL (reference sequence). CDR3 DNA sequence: TGTGCCAGCGGGCGGGGCGCAGATACGCAGTATTTT. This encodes CASGRGADTQYF.

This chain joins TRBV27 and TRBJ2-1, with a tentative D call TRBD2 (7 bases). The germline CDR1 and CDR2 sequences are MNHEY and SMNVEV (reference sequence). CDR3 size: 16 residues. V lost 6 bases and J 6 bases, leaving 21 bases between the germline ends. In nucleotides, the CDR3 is TGTGCCAGCAGACACGTAAGGGGGGGGCCAGGCAATGAGCAGTTCTTC. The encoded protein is CASRHVRGGPGNEQFF.

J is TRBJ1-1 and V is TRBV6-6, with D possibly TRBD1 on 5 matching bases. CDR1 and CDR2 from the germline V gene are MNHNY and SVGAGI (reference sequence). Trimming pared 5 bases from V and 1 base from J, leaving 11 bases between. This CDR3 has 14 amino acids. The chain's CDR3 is CASSAQRGNTEAFF. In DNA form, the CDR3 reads TGTGCCAGCAGTGCTCAAAGGGGGAACACTGAAGCTTTCTTT.

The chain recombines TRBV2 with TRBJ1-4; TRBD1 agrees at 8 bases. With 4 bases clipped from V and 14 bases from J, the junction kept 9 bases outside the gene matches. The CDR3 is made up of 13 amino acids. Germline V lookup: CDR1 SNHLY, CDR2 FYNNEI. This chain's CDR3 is CASSVGQGAGLFF. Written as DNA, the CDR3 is TGTGCCAGCAGTGTTGGGCAGGGGGCCGGTCTGTTTTTT.

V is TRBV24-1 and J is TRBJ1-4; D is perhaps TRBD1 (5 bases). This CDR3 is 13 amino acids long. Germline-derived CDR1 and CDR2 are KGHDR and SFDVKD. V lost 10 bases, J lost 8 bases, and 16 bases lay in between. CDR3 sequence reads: CATNRYTPEKLFF. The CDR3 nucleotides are TGTGCCACAAACAGGTACACCCCGGAAAAACTGTTTTTT.

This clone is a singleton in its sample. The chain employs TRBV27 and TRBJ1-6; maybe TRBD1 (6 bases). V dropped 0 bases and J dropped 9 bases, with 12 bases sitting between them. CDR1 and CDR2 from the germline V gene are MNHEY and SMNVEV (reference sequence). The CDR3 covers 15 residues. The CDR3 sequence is CASSLSRRGGSPLHF. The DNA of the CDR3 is TGTGCCAGCAGTTTATCGCGCAGGGGCGGTTCACCCCTCCACTTT.

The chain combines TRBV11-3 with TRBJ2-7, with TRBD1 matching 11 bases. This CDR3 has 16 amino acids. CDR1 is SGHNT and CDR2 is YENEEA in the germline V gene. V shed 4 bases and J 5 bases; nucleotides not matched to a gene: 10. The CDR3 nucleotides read TGTGCCAGCAGCTCCTTCCCGGGACAGGGGGTCCACGAGCAGTACTTC. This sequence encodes CASSSFPGQGVHEQYF.

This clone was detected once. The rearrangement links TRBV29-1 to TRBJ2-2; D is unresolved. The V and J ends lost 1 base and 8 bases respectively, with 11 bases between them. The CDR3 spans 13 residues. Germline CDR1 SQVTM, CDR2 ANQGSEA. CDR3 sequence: CSVEVPFRGELFF. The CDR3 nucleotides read TGCAGCGTTGAAGTTCCTTTCAGGGGGGAGCTGTTTTTT.

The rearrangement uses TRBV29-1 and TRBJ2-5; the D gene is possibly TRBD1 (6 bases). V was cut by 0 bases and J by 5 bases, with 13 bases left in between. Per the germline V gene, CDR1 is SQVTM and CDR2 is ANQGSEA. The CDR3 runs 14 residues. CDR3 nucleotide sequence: TGCAGCGTTGAAGATTCAGGGGCATGGGAGACCCAGTACTTC. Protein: CSVEDSGAWETQYF.

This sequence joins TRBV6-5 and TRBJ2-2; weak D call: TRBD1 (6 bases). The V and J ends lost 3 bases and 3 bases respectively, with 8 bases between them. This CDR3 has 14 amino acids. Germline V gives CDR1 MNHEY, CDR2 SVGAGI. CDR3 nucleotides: TGTGCCAGCAGTTATCAGGGGTACACCGGGGAGCTGTTTTTT. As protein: CASSYQGYTGELFF.

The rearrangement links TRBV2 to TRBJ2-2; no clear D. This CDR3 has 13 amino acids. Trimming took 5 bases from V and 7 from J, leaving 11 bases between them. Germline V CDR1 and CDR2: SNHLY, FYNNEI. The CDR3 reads CASSKQTYGELFF. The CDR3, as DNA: TGTGCCAGCAGTAAACAGACCTACGGGGAGCTGTTTTTT.

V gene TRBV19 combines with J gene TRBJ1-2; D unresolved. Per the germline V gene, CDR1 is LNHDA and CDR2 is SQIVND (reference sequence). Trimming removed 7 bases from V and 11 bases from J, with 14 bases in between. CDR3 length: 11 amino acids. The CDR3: CASILAPPYTF. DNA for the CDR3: TGTGCCAGTATCCTGGCCCCCCCTTACACCTTC. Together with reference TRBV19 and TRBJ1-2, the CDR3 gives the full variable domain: DGGITQSPKYLFRKEGQNVTLSCEQNLNHDAMYWYRQDPGQGLRLIYYSQIVNDFQKGDIAEGYSVSREKKESFPLTVTSAQKNPTAFYLCASILAPPYTFGSGTRLTVV.

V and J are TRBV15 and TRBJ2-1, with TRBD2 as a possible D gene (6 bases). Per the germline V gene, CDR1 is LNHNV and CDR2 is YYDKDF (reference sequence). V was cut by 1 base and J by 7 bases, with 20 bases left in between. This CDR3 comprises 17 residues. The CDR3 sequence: CATSRALLALGRNEQFF. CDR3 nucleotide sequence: TGTGCCACCAGCAGAGCACTACTAGCTTTGGGTAGGAATGAGCAGTTCTTC.

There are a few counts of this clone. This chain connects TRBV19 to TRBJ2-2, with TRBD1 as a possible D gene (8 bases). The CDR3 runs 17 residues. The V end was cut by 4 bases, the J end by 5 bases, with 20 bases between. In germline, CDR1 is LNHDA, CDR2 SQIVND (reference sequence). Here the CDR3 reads CASSTYFGQGGTGELFF. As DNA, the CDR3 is TGTGCCAGTAGTACCTATTTCGGACAGGGAGGGACCGGGGAGCTGTTTTTT.

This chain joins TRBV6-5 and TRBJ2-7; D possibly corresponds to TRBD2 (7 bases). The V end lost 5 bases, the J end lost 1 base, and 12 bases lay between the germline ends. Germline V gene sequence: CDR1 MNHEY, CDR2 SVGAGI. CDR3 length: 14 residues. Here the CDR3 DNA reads TGTGCCAGCAGTCGGAGCGGGACATCCTACGAGCAGTACTTC. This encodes CASSRSGTSYEQYF.

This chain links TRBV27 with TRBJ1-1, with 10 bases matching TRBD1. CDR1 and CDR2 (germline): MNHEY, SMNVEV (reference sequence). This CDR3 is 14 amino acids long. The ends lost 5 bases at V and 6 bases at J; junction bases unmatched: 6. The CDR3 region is CASSVRDRGAEAFF. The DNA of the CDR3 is TGTGCCAGCAGTGTCCGGGACAGGGGCGCTGAAGCTTTCTTT.

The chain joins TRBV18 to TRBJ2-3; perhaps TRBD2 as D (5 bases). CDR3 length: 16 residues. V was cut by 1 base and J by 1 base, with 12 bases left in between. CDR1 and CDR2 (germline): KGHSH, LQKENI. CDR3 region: CASSPLRVEGTDTQYF. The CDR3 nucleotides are TGTGCCAGCTCACCACTCCGGGTGGAGGGCACAGATACGCAGTATTTT.

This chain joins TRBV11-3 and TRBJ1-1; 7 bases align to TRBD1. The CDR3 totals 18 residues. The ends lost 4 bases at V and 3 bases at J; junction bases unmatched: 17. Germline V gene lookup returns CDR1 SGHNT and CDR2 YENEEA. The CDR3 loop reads CASSSGKTGSIKDTEAFF. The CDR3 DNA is TGTGCCAGCAGCTCCGGCAAGACAGGGTCGATTAAGGACACTGAAGCTTTCTTT.

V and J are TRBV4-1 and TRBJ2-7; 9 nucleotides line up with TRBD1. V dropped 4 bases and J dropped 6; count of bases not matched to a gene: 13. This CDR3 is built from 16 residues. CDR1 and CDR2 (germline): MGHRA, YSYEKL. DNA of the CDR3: TGCGCCAGCAGCCGAGAACCGGGACAGGGATCCAGCGAGCAGTACTTC. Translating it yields CASSREPGQGSSEQYF.

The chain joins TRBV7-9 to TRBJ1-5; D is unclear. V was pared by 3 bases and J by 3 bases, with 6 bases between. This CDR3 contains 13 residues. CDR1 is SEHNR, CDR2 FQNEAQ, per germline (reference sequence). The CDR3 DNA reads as TGTGCCAGCAGCTTGAACTACAATCAGCCCCAGCATTTT. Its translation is CASSLNYNQPQHF.

In DNA, the CDR3 is TGTGCCAGCAGCTTGGCGGTGGGGCTGGAGACCCAGTACTTC. It translates to CASSLAVGLETQYF. The chain couples TRBV5-6 to TRBJ2-5, with D possibly being TRBD1 (5 bases). This CDR3 has 14 amino acids. Germline V gene lookup returns CDR1 SGHDT and CDR2 YYEEEE. The germline V and J ends were trimmed by 0 bases and 5 bases, with 11 bases remaining between them.

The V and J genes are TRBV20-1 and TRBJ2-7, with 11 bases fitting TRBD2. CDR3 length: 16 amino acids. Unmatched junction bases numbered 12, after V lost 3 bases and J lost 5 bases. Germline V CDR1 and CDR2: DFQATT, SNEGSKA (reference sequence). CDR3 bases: TGCAGTGCTAGTGGGTCTAGCGGGGGGCGGTCGGACGAGCAGTACTTC. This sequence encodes CSASGSSGGRSDEQYF.

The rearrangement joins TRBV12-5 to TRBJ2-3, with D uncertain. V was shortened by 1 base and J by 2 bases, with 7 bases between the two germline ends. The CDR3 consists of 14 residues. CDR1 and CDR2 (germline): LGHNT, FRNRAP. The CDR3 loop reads CASGLGDTTDTQYF. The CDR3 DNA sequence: TGTGCTAGTGGTTTGGGAGACACCACAGATACGCAGTATTTT.